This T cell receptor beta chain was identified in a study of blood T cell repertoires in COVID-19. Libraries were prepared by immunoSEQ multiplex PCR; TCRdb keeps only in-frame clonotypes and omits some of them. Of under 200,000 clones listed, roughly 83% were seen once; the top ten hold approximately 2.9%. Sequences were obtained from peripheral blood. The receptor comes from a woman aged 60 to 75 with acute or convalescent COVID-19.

In DNA form, the CDR3 reads TGCGCCAGCAGCAGACCGGGACAGGGGGCGTACGAGCAGTACTTC. Translation: CASSRPGQGAYEQYF. The genes are TRBV4-1 and TRBJ2-7; 12 bases align to TRBD1. Per germline, CDR1 MGHRA and CDR2 YSYEKL. J was trimmed by 4 bases and V by 5 bases; bases with no gene match: 6. The CDR3 runs 15 residues.